The TCR beta chain described here comes from a study of T-cell reconstitution after alpha-beta-depleted transplantation in children. Findings of the study overall: Reported findings indicate that, about two months after transplant, alpha-beta T cells came from several hundred expanded clones, which were derived from non-depleted graft cells. TCRbeta diversity was high at day 60 in some patients (a result of surviving recipient T cells and thymic progenitors). One year after transplant, T-cell counts and diversity came mostly from newly produced T cells.

The V end lost 5 bases, the J end lost 2 bases, and 16 bases lay between the germline ends. CDR1 and CDR2 (germline): MNHEY, SVGEGT. The CDR3 is made up of 15 amino acids. Unique molecular identifiers were used to barcode this TCRbeta library. TCRdb re-analysed the PCR reads in MiXCR, keeping a single row per CDR3 protein. There are roughly 76,000 distinct CDR3 sequences in the sample; around 9.9% occur only once, and about 12% lies in the top ten. This clonotype came up many times. The antigen remains undetermined. The TCR comes from a boy under 18 with acute myeloid leukemia, due to receive a stem cell transplant. The rearrangement links TRBV6-2 or TRBV6-3 to TRBJ2-7; no firm D call. The sample consisted of PBMCs, taken before TCRalphabeta/CD19-depleted stem cell transplant. The CDR3 DNA reads TGTGCCAGCAGTAACAGAGACGGGCTCCCCTACGAGCAGTACGTC. Translated: CASSNRDGLPYEQYV.